The 13 T cell receptor beta chains listed next were all sequenced from one sample in a study of T cells after yellow fever vaccination (dated by TCRdb to about 2019). Library creation used 5' RACE. Data came from an Illumina HiSeq 2500. Through fastp at Q25 and MiXCR, TCRdb rebuilt clones from the public reads, retaining in-frame beta chains. Identical CDR3 proteins give one entry, which carries the most common genes and DNA. This sample lists 450,000 to 550,000 distinct CDR3 sequences; about a fifth were detected once. The ten biggest clones cover about 17% of the sample. The sample's treatment or condition, from its label and the paper: live attenuated yellow fever vaccine strain. Sequenced here: PBMCs, sampled around 3 weeks after the first yellow fever vaccination. These receptors originate from a man between 18 and 29 years old who received the YFV17D yellow fever vaccine.

This clonotype has a count of ten or more. The chain has TRBV7-9 and TRBJ1-1; the D is unclear. The CDR3 is 16 residues long. V was clipped by 1 base and J by 4 bases, with 16 bases between them. Per the germline V gene, CDR1 is SEHNR and CDR2 is FQNEAQ (reference sequence). In DNA form, the CDR3 reads TGTGCCAGCAGCTTAGAAGGGTGGTACGGCGGCACTGAAGCTTTCTTT. Protein: CASSLEGWYGGTEAFF.

J is TRBJ1-5 and V is TRBV20-1, with D unresolved. This CDR3 region has 9 residues. V was trimmed by 7 bases and J by 8 bases, leaving 6 bases between them. Germline CDR1 DFQATT, CDR2 SNEGSKA (reference sequence). The CDR3 reads CSEGKPQHF. Here the CDR3 DNA reads TGCAGTGAAGGGAAGCCCCAGCATTTT.

This clonotype was counted only a few times. The chain carries TRBV20-1 and TRBJ2-5; D gene ambiguous. Germline CDR1 and CDR2: DFQATT and SNEGSKA (reference sequence). There are 10 residues in the CDR3. V was pared by 6 bases and J by 4 bases, with 6 bases between. CDR3 amino acids: CSASVETQYF. The CDR3 coding sequence is TGCAGTGCATCGGTAGAGACCCAGTACTTC.

V and J are TRBV20-1 and TRBJ1-5; D is perhaps TRBD1 (6 bases). V lost 5 bases to trimming and J lost 0 bases, with 14 bases between them. CDR1 DFQATT and CDR2 SNEGSKA come from the germline V gene (reference sequence). The CDR3 extends over 15 amino acids. For the CDR3, the DNA is TGCAGTGCTGGCGCAGGGGATAATAGCAATCAGCCCCAGCATTTT. Residues: CSAGAGDNSNQPQHF.

The J gene is TRBJ2-4, the V gene TRBV2, with TRBD1 identical over 8 bases. V was clipped by 6 bases and J by 0 bases; unmatched bases: 16. The CDR3 spans 19 residues. Germline CDR1 and CDR2: SNHLY and FYNNEI. CDR3 region: CASREWTGLGRGAKNIQYF. CDR3 bases: TGTGCCAGCAGGGAATGGACAGGGTTAGGGCGGGGAGCCAAAAACATTCAGTACTTC.

The chain combines TRBV6-5 with TRBJ1-4; D is undetermined. This CDR3 is 12 amino acids long. V shed 4 bases and J shed 8 bases, with 8 bases lying between them. The germline CDR1 and CDR2 sequences are MNHEY and SVGAGI. CDR3 nucleotides: TGTGCCAGCAGTTCGGGCGGCGAAAAACTGTTTTTT. Its translation: CASSSGGEKLFF.

This chain links TRBV5-1 with TRBJ2-2, with D uncertain. The CDR3 spans 13 residues. Per germline, CDR1 SGHRS and CDR2 YFSETQ. Trimming left V 7 bases short and J 4 bases short, with 11 bases between. The CDR3 coding sequence is TGCGCCAGCCGGTGGGCTCCCACCGGGGAGCTGTTTTTT. Residues: CASRWAPTGELFF. The full variable domain, with the rest looked up from reference TRBV5-1 and TRBJ2-2, is KAGVTQTPRYLIKTRGQQVTLSCSPISGHRSVSWYQQTPGQGLQFLFEYFSETQRNKGNFPGRFSGRQFSNSRSEMNVSTLELGDSALYLCASRWAPTGELFFGEGSRLTVL.

This clonotype occurred many times. For the CDR3, the DNA is TGCAGCGTGAGTACAGGGTTGACTGAAGCTTTCTTT. Translating gives CSVSTGLTEAFF. V is TRBV29-1 and J is TRBJ1-1; D may be TRBD1 (6 bases). Trimming took 6 bases from V and 5 from J, leaving 13 bases between them. The CDR3 has 12 residues. Germline values: CDR1 SQVTM, CDR2 ANQGSEA.

The gene calls are TRBV7-9 and TRBJ1-1; D possibly corresponds to TRBD1 (6 bases). Germline V CDR1 and CDR2: SEHNR, FQNEAQ (reference sequence). Trimming cost V 3 bases and J 1 base, with 12 bases left between them. The CDR3 contains 15 residues. The CDR3 reads CASSFMGGANTEAFF. CDR3 DNA sequence: TGTGCCAGCAGCTTTATGGGGGGCGCGAACACTGAAGCTTTCTTT. The variable domain in full, with the rest retrieved from reference TRBV7-9 and TRBJ1-1, is DTGVSQNPRHKITKRGQNVTFRCDPISEHNRLYWYRQTLGQGPEFLTYFQNEAQLEKSRLLSDRFSAERPKGSFSTLEIQRTEQGDSAMYLCASSFMGGANTEAFFGQGTRLTVV.

This clonotype has ten or more counts. The chain employs TRBV12-3 or TRBV12-4 and TRBJ2-3; TRBD2 matches 10 bases. The ends lost 5 bases at V and 7 bases at J; junction bases unmatched: 9. The CDR3 length is 15 residues. The DNA of the CDR3 is TGTGCCAGCAGTCGGATAGCGGGGGGAGCGAATACGCAGTATTTT. As protein: CASSRIAGGANTQYF.

This clonotype was counted between two and nine times. The rearrangement uses TRBV6-2 or TRBV6-3 and TRBJ2-1; TRBD2 matches 11 bases. V shed 6 bases, J shed 6 bases, and the junction held 7 bases outside the gene matches. The CDR3 is made up of 15 amino acids. CDR1 and CDR2 (germline): MNHEY, SVGEGT. This chain's CDR3 is CASRSRLAGPNEQFF. CDR3 coding DNA: TGTGCCAGCAGATCTAGACTAGCGGGGCCCAATGAGCAGTTCTTC.

This clonotype was recorded only once. This chain connects TRBV7-9 to TRBJ2-5; 7 bases map to TRBD1. This CDR3 comprises 12 residues. The trim removed 6 bases at V and 10 bases at J, leaving 8 bases unmatched. Germline-derived CDR1 and CDR2 are SEHNR and FQNEAQ (reference sequence). The CDR3 coding sequence is TGTGCCAGCAGTTCTGACAGGGTAGACCAGTACTTC. It translates to CASSSDRVDQYF.

V is TRBV6-1 and J is TRBJ2-2; D may be TRBD1 (5 bases). Between the trimmed V and J ends, which lost 6 bases and 5 bases, there was a span of 13 bases. Germline V CDR1 and CDR2: MNHNS, SASEGT. CDR3 length equals 14 residues. The CDR3 is CASRHGAVTGELFF. The CDR3 DNA follows: TGTGCCAGCAGGCATGGGGCGGTGACCGGGGAGCTGTTTTTT.